This entry concerns a single T cell receptor (beta chain). Its antigen is not identified. The data were taken from a study of shared clonotypes between healthy human individuals. Study results and caveats: Clonotypes that were shared across a few donors made up about 5.1% of naive CD4 clonotypes.

CD8 cells classed as naive were CD45RO-negative and positively selected for CCR7, excluding terminally differentiated effector memory CD45RA+ cells. All of the donors resided in Nashville, Tennessee, and each was a Caucasian adult. On sorted subsets, replicate PCRs used about 200 ng DNA, or 27,000 or so T cell genomes. Method: immunoSEQ multiplex PCR; TCRdb's copy keeps in-frame clones and lacks some. The sample contains 2 million or so clones, approximately 95% of which appear only once. Germline lookup yields CDR1 MGHRA and CDR2 YSYEKL. The CDR3 runs 15 residues. V was clipped by 3 bases and J by 3 bases, with 14 bases between them.

Sequencing was done on a sample of naive CD8+ T cells sorted from blood. The chain employs TRBV4-1 and TRBJ2-5; D may be TRBD2 (7 bases). This clonotype originated in a man between 18 and 29 years old in good health. CDR3 nucleotide sequence: TGCGCCAGCAGCCAGTACGGGGGGCTGAAAGAGACCCAGTACTTC. This translates into CASSQYGGLKETQYF.